The sequence of this T cell receptor (beta chain) was determined in a study of T cells after yellow fever vaccination. General observations from the study: CD4 and CD8 compartments shared a small share of clonotypes, likely from convergent recombination. Clones that expanded after primary vaccination mostly reappeared after the booster (around 96% CD4, approximately 89% CD8).

The CDR3 spans 14 residues. The germline V and J ends were trimmed by 6 bases and 4 bases, with 15 bases remaining between them. From germline, CDR1 is SGHTA and CDR2 FQGNSA. A universal primer site and UMIs were added as TCR cDNA was made by 5'RACE template switching. TCRdb re-derived calls from the 5' RACE reads in MiXCR, one entry per CDR3 protein. This table holds approximately 340,000 distinct CDR3 sequences, 8.7% found once. Of note for this clonotype: Its target is not known.

Specimen: PBMCs, collected on the day of the first yellow fever vaccination. The chain employs TRBV7-2 and TRBJ1-1; D might be TRBD1 (6 bases). The sequence was collected from a man aged 18 to 35 who received the YFV17D yellow fever vaccine. The CDR3 here is CASSFRGSGTEAFF. DNA for the CDR3: TGTGCCAGCAGTTTCAGGGGTTCGGGCACTGAAGCTTTCTTT.